The clone carrying this TCR beta chain has just a few counts. The entry originates in a study of blood T cell repertoires in COVID-19. The overall study: COVID-19 samples, acute and convalescent, were from the United States, Italy and Spain. The analysed material was cDNA or gDNA that came from T cells, B-cell-depleted T cells, or PBMCs.

The ends were cut back, 11 bases at V and 1 base at J, with 18 bases in the middle. CDR3 length: 15 residues. The germline CDR1 and CDR2 sequences are SNHLY and FYNNEI. In the original processing: Quantification of nucleated cells was approximated via reference gene primer amplification. Some clones are missing from TCRdb's copy, which holds only in-frame ones; the method was immunoSEQ multiplex PCR. V and J calls and clone size come straight from that table; D and trimming were deduced from the DNA. The profile covers 100,000 to 150,000 clones, with about 80% appearing a single time and 12% taken by the ten largest.

This TCR was sampled from a man aged 55-75 years with acute or convalescent COVID-19. The chain combines TRBV2 with TRBJ1-5, with D hard to call. Sequencing was done on a sample of peripheral blood. The CDR3 coding sequence is TGTGCCTCCTCCTGGGAGGGAAGGAGCAATCAGCCCCAGCATTTT. This gives the protein CASSWEGRSNQPQHF.